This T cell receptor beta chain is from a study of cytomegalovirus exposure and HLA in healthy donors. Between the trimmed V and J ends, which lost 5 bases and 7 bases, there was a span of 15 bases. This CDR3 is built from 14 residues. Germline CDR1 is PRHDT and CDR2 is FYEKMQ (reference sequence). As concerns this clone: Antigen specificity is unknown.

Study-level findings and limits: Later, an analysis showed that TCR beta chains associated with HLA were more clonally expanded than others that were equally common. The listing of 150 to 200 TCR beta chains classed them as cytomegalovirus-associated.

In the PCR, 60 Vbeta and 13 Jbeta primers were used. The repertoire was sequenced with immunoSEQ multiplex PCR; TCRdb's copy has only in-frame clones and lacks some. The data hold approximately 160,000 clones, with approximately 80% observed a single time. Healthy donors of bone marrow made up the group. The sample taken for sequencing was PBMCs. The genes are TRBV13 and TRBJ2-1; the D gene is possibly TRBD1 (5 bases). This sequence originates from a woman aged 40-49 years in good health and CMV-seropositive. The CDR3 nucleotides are TGTGCCAGCAGCCAGGGAAGACTGGGGAATGAGCAGTTCTTC. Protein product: CASSQGRLGNEQFF.